What follows is one T cell receptor (beta chain) and its context. Its matching antigen is unknown. The CDR3 runs to 15 residues. Germline CDR1 is MGHDK and CDR2 is SYGVNS. V gave up 2 bases and J gave up 3 bases, with 13 bases separating them. The data were produced by immunoSEQ multiplex PCR, yet TCRdb's version contains in-frame clones alone and is incomplete. The sample has around 170,000 clones, about 91% seen once. The source of the sample is a study of T cell responses to AZD1222 COVID-19 vaccine. General study results and limits: Only a handful of AZD1222 recipients, roughly six in all, had baseline seropositivity. Along spike, vaccine-associated CD4 TCRs were found throughout, with dominance at 160-218 and 743-854.

The clonotype comes from an adult in good health. This specimen was peripheral blood, taken on day 0 of AZD1222 vaccination. V and J are TRBV25-1 and TRBJ1-1, with a weak D call TRBD1 (6 bases). The CDR3 reads CASSEPDRLDTEAFF. In DNA, the CDR3 is TGTGCCAGCAGTGAACCCGACAGGTTGGACACTGAAGCTTTCTTT.